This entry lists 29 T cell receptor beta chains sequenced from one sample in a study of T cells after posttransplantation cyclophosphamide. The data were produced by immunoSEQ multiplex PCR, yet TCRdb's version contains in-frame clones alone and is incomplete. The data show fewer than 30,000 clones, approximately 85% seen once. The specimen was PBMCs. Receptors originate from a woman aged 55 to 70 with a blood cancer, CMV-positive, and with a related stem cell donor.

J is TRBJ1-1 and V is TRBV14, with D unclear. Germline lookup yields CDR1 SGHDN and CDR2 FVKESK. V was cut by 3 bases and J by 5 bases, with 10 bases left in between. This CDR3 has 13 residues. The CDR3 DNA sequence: TGTGCCAGCAGCCAGACTCTCGGGACTGAAGCTTTCTTT. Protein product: CASSQTLGTEAFF.

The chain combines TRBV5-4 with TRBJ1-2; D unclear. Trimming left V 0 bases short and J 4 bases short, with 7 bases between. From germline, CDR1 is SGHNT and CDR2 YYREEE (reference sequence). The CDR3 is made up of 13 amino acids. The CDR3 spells CASSLVGSYGYTF. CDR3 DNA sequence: TGTGCCAGCAGCTTGGTGGGCTCCTATGGCTACACCTTC.

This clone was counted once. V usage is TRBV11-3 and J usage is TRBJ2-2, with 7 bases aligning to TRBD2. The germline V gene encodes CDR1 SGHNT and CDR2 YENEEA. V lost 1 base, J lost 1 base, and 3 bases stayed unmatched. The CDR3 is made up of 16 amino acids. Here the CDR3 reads CASSLVAGVNTGELFF. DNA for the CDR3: TGTGCCAGCAGCTTAGTGGCGGGAGTGAACACCGGGGAGCTGTTTTTT.

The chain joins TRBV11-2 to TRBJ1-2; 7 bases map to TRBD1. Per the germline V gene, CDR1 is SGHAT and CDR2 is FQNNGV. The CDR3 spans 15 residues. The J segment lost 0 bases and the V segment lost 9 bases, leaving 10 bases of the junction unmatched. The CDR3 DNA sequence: TGTGCCAGACAGGGACAGCACCTCACTAACTATGGCTACACCTTC. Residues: CARQGQHLTNYGYTF.

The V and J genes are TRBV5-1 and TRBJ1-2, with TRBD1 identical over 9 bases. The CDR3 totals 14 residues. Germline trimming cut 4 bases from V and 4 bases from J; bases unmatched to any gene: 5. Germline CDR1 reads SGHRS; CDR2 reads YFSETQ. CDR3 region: CASSRTGEAYGYTF. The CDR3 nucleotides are TGCGCCAGCAGCAGGACAGGGGAGGCCTATGGCTACACCTTC.

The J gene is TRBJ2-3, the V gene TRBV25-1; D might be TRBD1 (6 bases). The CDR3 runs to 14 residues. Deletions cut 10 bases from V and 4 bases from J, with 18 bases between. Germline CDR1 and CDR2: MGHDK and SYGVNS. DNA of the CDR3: TGTGCCACCACAGGGACGGAGAAGCCAGATACGCAGTATTTT. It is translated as CATTGTEKPDTQYF.

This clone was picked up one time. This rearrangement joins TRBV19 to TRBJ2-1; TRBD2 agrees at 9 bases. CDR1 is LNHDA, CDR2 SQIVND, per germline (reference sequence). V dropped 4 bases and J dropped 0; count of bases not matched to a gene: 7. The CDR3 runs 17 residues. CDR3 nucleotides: TGTGCCAGTAGTAGAACTAGCGGGCGGAGCTCCTACAATGAGCAGTTCTTC. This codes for CASSRTSGRSSYNEQFF.

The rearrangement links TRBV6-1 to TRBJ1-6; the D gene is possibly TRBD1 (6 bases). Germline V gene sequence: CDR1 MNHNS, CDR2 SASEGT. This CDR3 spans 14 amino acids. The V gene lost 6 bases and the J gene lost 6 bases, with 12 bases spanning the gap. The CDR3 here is CASSTQGTNSPLHF. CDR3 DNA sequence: TGTGCCAGCAGCACTCAGGGGACTAATTCACCCCTCCACTTT.

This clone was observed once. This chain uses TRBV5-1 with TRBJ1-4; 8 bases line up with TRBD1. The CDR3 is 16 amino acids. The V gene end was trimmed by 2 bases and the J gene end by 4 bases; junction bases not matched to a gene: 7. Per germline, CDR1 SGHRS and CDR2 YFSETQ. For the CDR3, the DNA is TGCGCCAGCAGCTTCGGGGGGACAGGTGGTAATGAAAAACTGTTTTTT. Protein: CASSFGGTGGNEKLFF.

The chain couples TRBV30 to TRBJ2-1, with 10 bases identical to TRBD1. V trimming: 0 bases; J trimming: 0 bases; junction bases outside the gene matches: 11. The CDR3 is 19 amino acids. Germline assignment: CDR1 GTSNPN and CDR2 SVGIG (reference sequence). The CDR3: CAWSVLRQGASSSYNEQFF. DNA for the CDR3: TGTGCCTGGAGTGTACTTAGACAGGGGGCTTCCAGCTCCTACAATGAGCAGTTCTTC. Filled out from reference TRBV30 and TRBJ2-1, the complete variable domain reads SQTIHQWPATLVQPVGSPLSLECTVEGTSNPNLYWYRQAAGRGLQLLFYSVGIGQISSEVPQNLSASRPQDRQFILSSKKLLLSDSGFYLCAWSVLRQGASSSYNEQFFGPGTRLTVL.

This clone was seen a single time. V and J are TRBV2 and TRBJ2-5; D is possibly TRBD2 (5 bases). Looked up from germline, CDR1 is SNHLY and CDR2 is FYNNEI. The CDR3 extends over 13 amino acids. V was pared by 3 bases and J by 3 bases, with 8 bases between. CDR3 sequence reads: CASSDTGKETQYF. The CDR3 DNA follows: TGTGCCAGCAGTGATACGGGGAAAGAGACCCAGTACTTC.

The CDR3 loop reads CASSLVGTGGPDTQYF. The CDR3 DNA is TGTGCCAGCAGCTTGGTTGGGACAGGGGGACCAGATACGCAGTATTTT. The gene calls are TRBV5-6 and TRBJ2-3, with 11 bases fitting TRBD1. This CDR3 is 16 amino acids long. Germline CDR1 reads SGHDT; CDR2 reads YYEEEE. Unmatched junction bases numbered 4, after V lost 0 bases and J lost 4 bases.

The CDR3 nucleotides are TGTGCCAGCAGTTATTTTGAGGGAGTAGCTGAAGCTTTCTTT. As protein: CASSYFEGVAEAFF. The J gene is TRBJ1-1, the V gene TRBV6-6; no clear D. This CDR3 has 14 residues. V lost 3 bases and J lost 6, with 14 bases in between. Germline lookup yields CDR1 MNHNY and CDR2 SVGAGI (reference sequence).

DNA of the CDR3: TGTGCCAGCAGCCTTCACAGGGGTTCCGAGCAGTACTTC. This codes for CASSLHRGSEQYF. This sequence joins TRBV7-2 and TRBJ2-7; 7 bases align to TRBD1. This CDR3 contains 13 residues. V lost 5 bases, J lost 6 bases, and 7 bases stayed unmatched. CDR1 is SGHTA, CDR2 FQGNSA, per germline.

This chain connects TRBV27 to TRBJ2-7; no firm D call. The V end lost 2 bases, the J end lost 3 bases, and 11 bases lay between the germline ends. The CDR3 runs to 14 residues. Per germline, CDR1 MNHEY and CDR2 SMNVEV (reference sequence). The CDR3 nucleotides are TGTGCCAGCAGTTTAACCACAGCCTACTACGAGCAGTACTTC. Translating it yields CASSLTTAYYEQYF.

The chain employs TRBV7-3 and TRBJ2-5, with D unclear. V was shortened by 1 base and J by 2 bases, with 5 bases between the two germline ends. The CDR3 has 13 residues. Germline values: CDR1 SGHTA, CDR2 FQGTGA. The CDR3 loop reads CASSLNTQETQYF. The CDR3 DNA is TGTGCCAGCAGCTTAAATACTCAAGAGACCCAGTACTTC.

CDR3 coding DNA: TGTGCCAGCAGAATAACTTCCAGGGACACTGAAGCTTTCTTT. Its protein product is CASRITSRDTEAFF. The chain is built from TRBV6-1 and TRBJ1-1; D possibly corresponds to TRBD1 (5 bases). Germline V gene data show CDR1 as MNHNS and CDR2 as SASEGT. V gave up 6 bases and J gave up 3 bases, with 14 bases separating them. The CDR3 totals 14 residues.

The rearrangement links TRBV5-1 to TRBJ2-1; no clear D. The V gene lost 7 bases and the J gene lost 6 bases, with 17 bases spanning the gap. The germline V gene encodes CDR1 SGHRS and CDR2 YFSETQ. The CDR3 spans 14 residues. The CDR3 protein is CASATDTFSNEQFF. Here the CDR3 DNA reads TGCGCCAGCGCGACCGACACCTTCTCCAATGAGCAGTTCTTC.

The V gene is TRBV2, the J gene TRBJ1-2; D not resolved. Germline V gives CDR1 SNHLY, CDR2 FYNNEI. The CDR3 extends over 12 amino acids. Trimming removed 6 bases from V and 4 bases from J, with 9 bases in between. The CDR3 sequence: CASSRVGYGYTF. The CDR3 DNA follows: TGTGCCAGCAGCCGGGTAGGCTATGGCTACACCTTC.

For the CDR3, the DNA is TGTGCCAGCAGCTCGGACAGGTACAATGAGCAGTTCTTC. Translating gives CASSSDRYNEQFF. V is TRBV7-3 and J is TRBJ2-1; 7 nucleotides align to TRBD1. With 4 bases clipped from V and 4 bases from J, the junction kept 1 base outside the gene matches. Germline CDR1 reads SGHTA; CDR2 reads FQGTGA. The CDR3 is made up of 13 amino acids.

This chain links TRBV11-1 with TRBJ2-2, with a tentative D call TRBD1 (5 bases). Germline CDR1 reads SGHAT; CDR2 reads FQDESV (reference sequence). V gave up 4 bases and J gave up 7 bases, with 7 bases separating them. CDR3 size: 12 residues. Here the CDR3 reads CASSSQGGELFF. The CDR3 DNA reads TGTGCCAGCAGCTCTCAGGGCGGGGAGCTGTTTTTT.

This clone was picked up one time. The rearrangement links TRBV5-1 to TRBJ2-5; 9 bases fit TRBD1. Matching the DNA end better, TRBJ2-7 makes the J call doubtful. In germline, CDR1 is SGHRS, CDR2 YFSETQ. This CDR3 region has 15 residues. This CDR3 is CASSLGRTGEGEQYF. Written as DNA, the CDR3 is TGCGCCAGCAGCTTGGGCCGGACAGGGGAAGGCGAGCAGTACTTC.

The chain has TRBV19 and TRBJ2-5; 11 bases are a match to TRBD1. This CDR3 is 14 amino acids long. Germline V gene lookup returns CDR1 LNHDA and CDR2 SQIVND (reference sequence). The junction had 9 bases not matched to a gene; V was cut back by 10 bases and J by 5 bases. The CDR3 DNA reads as TGTGCCACCTCGGACAGGGGGCCCGGGGAGACCCAGTACTTC. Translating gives CATSDRGPGETQYF.

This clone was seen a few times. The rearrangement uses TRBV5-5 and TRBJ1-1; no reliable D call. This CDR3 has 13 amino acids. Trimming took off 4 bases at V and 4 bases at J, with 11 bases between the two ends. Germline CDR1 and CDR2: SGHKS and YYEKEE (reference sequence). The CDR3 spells CASSAGLSTEAFF. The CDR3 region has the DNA TGTGCCAGCAGCGCGGGTTTGAGCACTGAAGCTTTCTTT.

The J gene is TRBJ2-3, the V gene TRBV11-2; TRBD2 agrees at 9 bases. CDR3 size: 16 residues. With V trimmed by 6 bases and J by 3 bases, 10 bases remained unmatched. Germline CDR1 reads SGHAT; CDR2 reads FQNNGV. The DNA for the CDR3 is TGTGCCAGCAGTCCCCGGGCGGGAGGGGGGACAGATACGCAGTATTTT. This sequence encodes CASSPRAGGGTDTQYF.

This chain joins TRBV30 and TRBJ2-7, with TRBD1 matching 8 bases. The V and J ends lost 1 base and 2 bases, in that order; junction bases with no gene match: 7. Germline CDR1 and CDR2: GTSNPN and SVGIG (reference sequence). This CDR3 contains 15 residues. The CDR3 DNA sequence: TGTGCCTGGAGTGCTCGGACAGGGTTGACCTACGAGCAGTACTTC. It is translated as CAWSARTGLTYEQYF. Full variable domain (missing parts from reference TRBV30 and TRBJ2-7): SQTIHQWPATLVQPVGSPLSLECTVEGTSNPNLYWYRQAAGRGLQLLFYSVGIGQISSEVPQNLSASRPQDRQFILSSKKLLLSDSGFYLCAWSARTGLTYEQYFGPGTRLTVT.

The CDR3 sequence is CATSRRQGGSIDTQYF. CDR3 coding DNA: TGTGCCACCAGCAGACGACAGGGGGGTTCAATAGATACGCAGTATTTT. The chain combines TRBV15 with TRBJ2-3, with TRBD1 matching 9 bases. This CDR3 comprises 16 residues. The V and J ends lost 2 bases and 5 bases, in that order; junction bases with no gene match: 8. Germline V gene sequence: CDR1 LNHNV, CDR2 YYDKDF (reference sequence).

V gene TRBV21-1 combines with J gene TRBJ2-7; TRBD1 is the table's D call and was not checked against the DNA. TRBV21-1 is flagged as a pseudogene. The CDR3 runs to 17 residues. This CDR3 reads CASSPGQKQAGAYEQYF. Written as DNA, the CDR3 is TGTGCCAGCAGCCCCGGGCAGAAACAGGCTGGGGCCTACGAGCAGTACTTC.

This chain's CDR3 is CASSLGRLAGWFF. For the CDR3, the DNA is TGTGCCAGCAGCTTAGGCCGGCTAGCGGGCTGGTTCTTC. V usage is TRBV13 and J usage is TRBJ2-1, with 8 positions matching TRBD2. The V segment lost 0 bases and the J segment 15 bases; nucleotides outside the gene matches: 7. The CDR3 sequence is 13 residues long. CDR1 and CDR2 from the germline V gene are PRHDT and FYEKMQ (reference sequence).